The text below deals with one TCR beta chain. These data come from a study of T cells after yellow fever vaccination. Study overall: With SMART-Seq v4 Ultra Low Input, the fractions containing low cell numbers were prepared.

One entry per CDR3 protein results from TCRdb running MiXCR on the 5' RACE reads. The sample includes approximately 450,000 distinct CDR3 sequences, 18% of them seen just once. CDR3 size: 15 residues. Trimming stripped 2 bases from V and 6 bases from J, with 14 bases between. The clonotype originates from a man between 18 and 35 years old who received the YFV17D yellow fever vaccine. Sample: PBMCs, taken before the yellow fever booster vaccination. The chain joins TRBV12-3 or TRBV12-4 to TRBJ1-5; D not resolved. The CDR3 sequence: CASSLSVTGSQPQHF. The CDR3 nucleotides read TGTGCCAGCAGTTTATCTGTCACGGGATCTCAGCCCCAGCATTTT.